This is a list of T cell receptor beta chains from one sample in a study of blood T cell repertoires in COVID-19. The assay was immunoSEQ multiplex PCR, and TCRdb's table has in-frame clones only and misses some. Counted here are more than 300,000 clones, 70% to 90% occurring once; the ten biggest clones make up 5% to 7%. The sample consisted of peripheral blood. The receptors come from a man between 18 and 29 years old who had recovered from COVID-19. Both conserved end residues are part of each CDR3. D genes are given only for firm matches. Expanded clones are given a class, and other clones once, few, many or no size at all.

cdr3_aa cdr3_nt j_call v_call clone_size d_call
CASSATGNIYNEQFF TGTGCCAGCAGCGCGACCGGGAACATATACAATGAGCAGTTCTTC TRBJ2-1 TRBV9 - -
CASSPQGNYGYTF TGTGCCAGCAGTCCACAGGGTAACTATGGCTACACCTTC TRBJ1-2 TRBV27 - -
CASSLGQGTYNEQFF TGTGCCAGCAGCCTGGGACAGGGGACCTACAATGAGCAGTTCTTC TRBJ2-1 TRBV11-3 - TRBD1
CASSRPTVGGDYEQYF TGCGCCAGCAGCCGCCCGACAGTGGGGGGAGATTACGAGCAGTACTTC TRBJ2-7 TRBV4-1 - -
CASSQGQPYNEQFF TGCGCCAGCAGCCAGGGACAACCCTACAATGAGCAGTTCTTC TRBJ2-1 TRBV4-3 - -
CASSRQANSEAFF TGTGCCAGCAGTCGACAGGCGAACTCTGAAGCTTTCTTT TRBJ1-1 TRBV9 few -
CASSFSTDYTEAFF TGTGCCAGCAGCTTCTCGACAGATTATACTGAAGCTTTCTTT TRBJ1-1 TRBV7-2 - -
CASSQDPMEQFF TGTGCCAGCAGCCAAGACCCCATGGAGCAGTTCTTC TRBJ2-1 TRBV14 - -
CASSQGRGQGYTF TGTGCCAGCAGCCAAGGCAGGGGGCAGGGCTACACCTTC TRBJ1-2 TRBV3-1/TRBV3-2 - TRBD1
CASTGTGANTGELFF TGTGCCAGTACCGGGACAGGGGCCAACACCGGGGAGCTGTTTTTT TRBJ2-2 TRBV19 - TRBD1
CASSNTGGENQPQHF TGTGCCAGCAGCAACACGGGGGGGGAAAATCAGCCCCAGCATTTT TRBJ1-5 TRBV3-1/TRBV3-2 - -
CASAAQGLGGEQYF TGTGCCAGTGCCGCGCAGGGGTTAGGGGGCGAGCAGTACTTC TRBJ2-7 TRBV19 - -
CSVVGQQGAYNEQFF TGCAGCGTTGTCGGCCAACAGGGGGCTTACAATGAGCAGTTCTTC TRBJ2-1 TRBV29-1 - TRBD1
CASSLGGETYEQYF TGCGCCAGCAGCTTGGGCGGGGAAACCTACGAGCAGTACTTC TRBJ2-7 TRBV5-1 - -
CASSYSGTAYNSPLHF TGTGCCAGCAGTTACTCGGGCACAGCCTATAATTCACCCCTCCACTTT TRBJ1-6 TRBV6-5 - -
CASSVGSASSYNEQFF TGTGCCAGCAGCGTAGGGTCCGCGAGCTCCTACAATGAGCAGTTCTTC TRBJ2-1 TRBV9 - -
CASSPPTDTQYF TGTGCCAGCAGCCCTCCCACAGATACGCAGTATTTT TRBJ2-3 TRBV7-9 - -
CAWSVDGGTQYF TGTGCCTGGAGTGTTGACGGGGGGACCCAGTACTTC TRBJ2-5 TRBV30 - -
CATAGQRANYGYTF TGTGCCACTGCTGGGCAGAGAGCTAACTATGGCTACACCTTC TRBJ1-2 TRBV13 once -
CASSLTDREETEAFF TGTGCCAGCAGCCTCACCGACAGGGAGGAGACTGAAGCTTTCTTT TRBJ1-1 TRBV5-4 - TRBD1
CAISESIQETQYF TGTGCCATCAGTGAGTCTATTCAAGAGACCCAGTACTTC TRBJ2-5 TRBV10-3 - -
CATAQGSSYEQYF TGTGCCACCGCACAGGGTAGCTCCTACGAGCAGTACTTC TRBJ2-7 TRBV12-3/TRBV12-4 once -
CASRNRGINSPLHF TGTGCCAGCAGGAACAGGGGAATTAATTCACCCCTCCACTTT TRBJ1-6 TRBV27 - TRBD1
CASSFAGADYGYTF TGTGCCAGCAGTTTCGCGGGGGCGGACTATGGCTACACCTTC TRBJ1-2 TRBV6-5 - -
CASSPGTAYNEQFF TGTGCCAGCAGCCCCGGGACAGCTTACAATGAGCAGTTCTTC TRBJ2-1 TRBV2 once TRBD1
CASSPGPLFGEQYF TGCGCCAGCAGCCCAGGGCCGCTTTTCGGAGAGCAGTACTTC TRBJ2-7 TRBV4-1 - -
CASSQVADRKPLHF TGCGCCAGCAGCCAAGTAGCCGACCGTAAACCCCTCCACTTT TRBJ1-6 TRBV4-1 - -
CAISKGSNQPQHF TGTGCCATCAGTAAGGGGAGCAATCAGCCCCAGCATTTT TRBJ1-5 TRBV10-3 - -
CAISLGRVPSAPYNEQFF TGTGCCATCTCCCTCGGCAGGGTCCCGTCGGCCCCCTACAATGAGCAGTTCTTC TRBJ2-1 TRBV10-3 - -
CASGHMNQPQHF TGTGCCAGCGGGCACATGAATCAGCCCCAGCATTTT TRBJ1-5 TRBV6-5 few -
CASSSGQGVDEKLFF TGCGCCAGCAGCTCGGGACAGGGGGTTGATGAAAAACTGTTTTTT TRBJ1-4 TRBV5-1 - TRBD1
CASSGFFETATYEQYF TGTGCCAGCTCAGGCTTTTTTGAGACAGCAACCTACGAGCAGTACTTC TRBJ2-7 TRBV18 - -
CSVEDEDRTLGEQYF TGCAGCGTTGAAGATGAGGACAGGACCTTGGGGGAGCAGTACTTC TRBJ2-7 TRBV29-1 - TRBD1
CASSEGQGPDTQYF TGTGCCAGCAGTGAAGGACAGGGCCCAGATACGCAGTATTTT TRBJ2-3 TRBV6-1 once TRBD1
CASRGRDRSNTGELFF TGTGCCAGTAGGGGGAGGGACAGGTCGAACACCGGGGAGCTGTTTTTT TRBJ2-2 TRBV19 - -
CASRQGTYYEQYF TGCGCCAGTAGACAGGGGACGTATTACGAGCAGTACTTC TRBJ2-7 TRBV5-1 - TRBD1
CATSDLTGGVQPQHF TGTGCCACCAGTGACCTTACAGGGGGTGTTCAGCCCCAGCATTTT TRBJ1-5 TRBV24-1 - TRBD1
CASSLTPSTGGGELFF TGCGCCAGCAGCCTGACGCCGTCAACAGGGGGCGGGGAGCTGTTTTTT TRBJ2-2 TRBV5-1 - TRBD1
CASSRLAGATGELFF TGTGCCAGTTCTAGACTAGCGGGGGCCACCGGGGAGCTGTTTTTT TRBJ2-2 TRBV19 - TRBD2
CASSPLGVDYGYTF TGCGCCAGCAGCCCCTTAGGGGTTGACTATGGCTACACCTTC TRBJ1-2 TRBV5-1 - -
CASSPPGLAIDEQFF TGTGCCAGTAGTCCGCCGGGACTAGCGATCGATGAGCAGTTCTTC TRBJ2-1 TRBV19 - TRBD2
CASSGWSRKTDTQYF TGTGCCAGCAGTGGATGGTCTAGGAAGACAGATACGCAGTATTTT TRBJ2-3 TRBV2 - -
CASSEKADRVSGEQYF TGTGCCAGCAGTGAAAAGGCGGACAGGGTGTCAGGCGAGCAGTACTTC TRBJ2-7 TRBV6-1 - TRBD1
CASRRDSYTEAFF TGTGCCAGCAGGCGGGACAGCTACACTGAAGCTTTCTTT TRBJ1-1 TRBV6-5 - TRBD1